This TCR beta chain was profiled in a study of response to subunit inactivated influenza vaccine. General observations from the study: Only a handful of new T cells, the authors suggested, are recruited with each seasonal influenza vaccination.

This clonotype was counted a few times. The antigen is unknown. Via MiXCR, TCRdb re-called the RT-PCR reads, giving one row per CDR3 protein. The sample lists about 780,000 distinct CDR3 sequences; less than 20% were seen once. This TCR derives from a man aged 45 to 65 who received an inactivated influenza vaccine. Sequenced here: PBMCs from blood, sampled approximately 5 days after vaccination.

The CDR3 is CASSDRGRNQPQHF. The CDR3 coding sequence is TGTGCCAGCAGCGACAGGGGTAGGAATCAGCCCCAGCATTTT. The chain couples TRBV12-3 or TRBV12-4 to TRBJ1-5, with TRBD1 identical over 8 bases. V lost 6 bases to trimming and J lost 4 bases; unmatched junction nucleotides: 5. The CDR3 is 14 amino acids.